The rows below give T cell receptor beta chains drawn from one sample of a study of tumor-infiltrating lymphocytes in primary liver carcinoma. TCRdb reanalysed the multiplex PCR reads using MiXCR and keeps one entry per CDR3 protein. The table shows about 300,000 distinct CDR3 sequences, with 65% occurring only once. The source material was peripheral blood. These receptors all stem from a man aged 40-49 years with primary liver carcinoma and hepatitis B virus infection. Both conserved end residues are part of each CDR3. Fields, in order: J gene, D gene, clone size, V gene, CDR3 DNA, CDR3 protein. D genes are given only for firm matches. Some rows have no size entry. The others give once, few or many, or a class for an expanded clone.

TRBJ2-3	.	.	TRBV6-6	TGTGCCAGCAGCCGAGAGGGAGTAGGGGATACACAGTATTTT	CASSREGVGDTQYF
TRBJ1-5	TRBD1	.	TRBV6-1	TGTGCCAGCAAGGGGGACAGGGGTTTGAGCAATCAGCCCCATCATTTC	CASKGDRGLSNQPHHF
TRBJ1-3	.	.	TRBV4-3	TGCGCCAGCAGCCAAGAGGGGTATGGAAACACCACATATTTT	CASSQEGYGNTTYF
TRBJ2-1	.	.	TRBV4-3	TGCGCCAGCAGCCAAGATGGGGCCCCCTACAATGAGCAGTTCTTC	CASSQDGAPYNEQFF
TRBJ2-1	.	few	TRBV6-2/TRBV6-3	TGTGCCACTAAAGGCCTCGGGAGCAGGGGCTACAATGAGCAGTTCTTC	CATKGLGSRGYNEQFF
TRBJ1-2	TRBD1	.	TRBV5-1	TGCACCACCACCGAGACGACAGGGAACTATGGCTACACCTTC	CTTTETTGNYGYTF
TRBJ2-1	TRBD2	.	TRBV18	TGTGCCAGCTCATCCAGCACTAGCGGAGTTTACAATGAGCAGTTCTTC	CASSSSTSGVYNEQFF
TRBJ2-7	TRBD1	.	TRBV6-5	TGTGCCAACAGTTTGGGACAGGGTCGATTAGGGCAGTACTTC	CANSLGQGRLGQYF
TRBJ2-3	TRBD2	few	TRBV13	TGTGCCAGCAGCCCCGGGGCTAGCGGGAGCACAGATACGCAGTATTTT	CASSPGASGSTDTQYF
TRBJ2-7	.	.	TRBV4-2	TGTGCTAGCAGCCTAGATAAGGAGAGCGAGCAGTACTTC	CASSLDKESEQYF
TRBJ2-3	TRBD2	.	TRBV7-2	TGTGCCAGCAGCTTAGATATAGCGGGTAGCACAGATACGCAGTATTTT	CASSLDIAGSTDTQYF
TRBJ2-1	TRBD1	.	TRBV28	TGTGCCAGCAGTGACATATGGACAGGGTCTGGGAGTGAGCAGTTCTTC	CASSDIWTGSGSEQFF
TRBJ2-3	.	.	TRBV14	TGTGCCAGTAGCCAAGAAGCTTTTGGAGGTACACAGTATTTT	CASSQEAFGGTQYF
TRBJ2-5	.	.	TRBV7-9	TGTGCCAGCAGCTTTAGGGGAGAAGAGACCCAGTACTTC	CASSFRGEETQYF
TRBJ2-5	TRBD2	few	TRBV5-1	TGCGCCAGCAGCTCTGGACTAGCGGGGACGAGAGAGACCCAGTACTTC	CASSSGLAGTRETQYF
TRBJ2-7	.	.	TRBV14	TGTGCCAGCAGCCACACGACAGTGAGGGTCTACAAGCAGTACTTC	CASSHTTVRVYKQYF
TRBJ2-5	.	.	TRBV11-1	TGTGCCGGCAGCTTAGCGAAGCCACGGACCAAAACCTACGAAGAGACCCAGTACTTC	CAGSLAKPRTKTYEETQYF
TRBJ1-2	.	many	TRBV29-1	TGCAGCGTTGCGGGCAGGGGCTATGGCTACACCTTC	CSVAGRGYGYTF
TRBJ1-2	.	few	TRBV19	TGTGCCAGTGGGAGGATACCAGCCTATGGCTACACCTTC	CASGRIPAYGYTF
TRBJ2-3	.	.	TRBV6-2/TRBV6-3	TGTGCCAGCAGTTACTCGAATATCGCGGATACACAGTATTTT	CASSYSNIADTQYF
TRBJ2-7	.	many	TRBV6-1	TGTGCCAGCAGTGGGACAGCGTCGGATTTCGAGCAGTACTTC	CASSGTASDFEQYF
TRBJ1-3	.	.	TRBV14	TGTGCCAGCACCCAAGGAACCTCAGCTGGAAACACCATATATTTT	CASTQGTSAGNTIYF
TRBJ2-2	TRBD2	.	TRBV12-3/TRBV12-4	TGTGCCAGCATATTGAGCGGGAGTGGCGGCGGGGAGCTGTTATTT	CASILSGSGGGELLF
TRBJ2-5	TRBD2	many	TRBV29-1	TGCAGCGCCCTAGCGGGAGTAGAGACCCAGTACTTC	CSALAGVETQYF
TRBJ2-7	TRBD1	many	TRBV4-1	TGCGCCAGCAGCCAAGATCCGGTGGGACAGGGGTTCTACGAGCAGTACTTC	CASSQDPVGQGFYEQYF
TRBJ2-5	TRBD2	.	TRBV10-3	TGTGCCACCAGAGGAGGACTAGCGGGAGTGGGTGAGACCCAGTACTTC	CATRGGLAGVGETQYF
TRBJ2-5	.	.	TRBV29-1	TGCAGCGTTGAAGCGGACGGGCGAGCAGAGACCCAGTACTTC	CSVEADGRAETQYF
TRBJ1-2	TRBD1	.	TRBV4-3	TGCGCCAGCAGTCATCGACACTCAATGGGGGGACAGGGGGTCATCAACTATGGCTACACCTTC	CASSHRHSMGGQGVINYGYTF
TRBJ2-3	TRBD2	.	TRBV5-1	TGCGCCAGCAGCTTTCCAGCGGGGATGGGGATGCAGTATTTT	CASSFPAGMGMQYF
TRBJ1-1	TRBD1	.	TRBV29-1	TGCAGCGTTGGGGCAGGGGGCCTGGACACCGAAGCTTTCTTT	CSVGAGGLDTEAFF
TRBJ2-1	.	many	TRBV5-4	TGTGCCAGCAGCTTGGAAGAAAGCTCCTACAATGAGCAGTTCTTC	CASSLEESSYNEQFF
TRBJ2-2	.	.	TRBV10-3	TGTGCCATCAGGAGGGGGAGTAACACCGGGGAGCTGTTTTTT	CAIRRGSNTGELFF
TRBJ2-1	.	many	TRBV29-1	TGCAGCGTTGTAGGAGGTTACAATGAGCAGTTCTTC	CSVVGGYNEQFF
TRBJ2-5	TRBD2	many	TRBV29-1	TGCAGCGTGGTACTAGCGGGGATCCAAGAGACCCAGTACTTC	CSVVLAGIQETQYF
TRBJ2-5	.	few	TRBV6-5	TGTGTCAGCAGTTTCGACAGGCCCGGGACCCAGTACTTC	CVSSFDRPGTQYF
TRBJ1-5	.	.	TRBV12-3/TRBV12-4	TGTGCCAGCAGAAGACAGGTCAATCAGCTCCAGCATTTT	CASRRQVNQLQHF
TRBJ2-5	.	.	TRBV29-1	TGCAGCGTTGGGTTAAGCCGGGGTGAGACCCAGTATTTC	CSVGLSRGETQYF
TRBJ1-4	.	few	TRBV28	TGTGCCAGCAGTCTGCGCTACGTTGAAAAACTGTTTTTT	CASSLRYVEKLFF
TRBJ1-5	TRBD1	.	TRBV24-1	TGTGCCACCAGTGATCGACAGGGAGGAGGTAGCAATCAGCCCCAGCATTTT	CATSDRQGGGSNQPQHF
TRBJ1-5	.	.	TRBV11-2	TGTGCTAGCAGCTTAAGGGGCGATCACCCCCAGCATTTT	CASSLRGDHPQHF
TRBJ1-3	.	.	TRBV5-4	TGTGCCAGCAGCATGGAATTGGGTACTGGAAACACCATATATTTT	CASSMELGTGNTIYF
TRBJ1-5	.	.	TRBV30	TGTGCCTGGAGTAATCTGGCGGGTCGTCAGCCCCAGCATTTT	CAWSNLAGRQPQHF
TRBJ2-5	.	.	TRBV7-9	TGTGCCAGCAGCTTATCTCCTGGCGGGATGATAGAGACCCAGTACTTC	CASSLSPGGMIETQYF
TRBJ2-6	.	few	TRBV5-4	TGTGCCAGCAGCTTGCCCCCTCGGAGCTCTGGGGCCAACGTCCTGACTTTC	CASSLPPRSSGANVLTF
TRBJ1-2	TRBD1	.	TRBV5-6	TGTGCCAGCAATCGGAACAGGGGCGACTATGGCTACACCTTC	CASNRNRGDYGYTF